In its sample, the clone carrying this T cell receptor beta chain was seen many times. One entry per CDR3 protein, called by TCRdb with MiXCR from the 5' RACE reads. The sample has about 900,000 distinct CDR3 sequences, more than 9% seen once. The data are from a study of identical twins. The germline V and J ends were trimmed by 3 bases and 7 bases, with 15 bases remaining between them. The CDR3 extends over 15 amino acids. Per the germline V gene, CDR1 is ENHRY and CDR2 is SYGVKD. These data also featured in a second study, about yellow fever vaccine responses in identical twins.

The gene calls are TRBV10-3 and TRBJ2-2; either TRBD1 or TRBD2 may supply D (5 bases each). Sequenced input: PBMCs. The sequence was collected from a woman between 18 and 30 years old in good health. CDR3 in amino acids: CAISELGTGVGELFF. For the CDR3, the DNA is TGTGCCATCAGTGAACTAGGGACGGGCGTCGGGGAGCTGTTTTTT.